The present TCR beta chain was sequenced within a study of cytomegalovirus exposure and HLA in healthy donors. Across the whole study: There were about 85 million unique TCRs (from HLA-typed donors) in an early data release.

CDR3 size: 15 residues. Germline CDR1 reads SGDLS; CDR2 reads YYNGEE. The J segment lost 5 bases and the V segment lost 4 bases, leaving 5 bases of the junction unmatched. A multiplex PCR was run with 60 Vbeta primers and 13 Jbeta primers. Assay used: immunoSEQ multiplex PCR; TCRdb lists only in-frame clones, some missing. The sample has over 80,000 clones, about four fifths seen once. The sample taken for sequencing was PBMCs. The clonotype originates from a middle-aged man in good health and CMV-seropositive. The rearrangement uses TRBV9 and TRBJ1-5, with 11 bases fitting TRBD1. This CDR3 reads CASSTGQGADQPQHF. CDR3 bases: TGTGCCAGCAGCACCGGACAGGGGGCCGATCAGCCCCAGCATTTT.